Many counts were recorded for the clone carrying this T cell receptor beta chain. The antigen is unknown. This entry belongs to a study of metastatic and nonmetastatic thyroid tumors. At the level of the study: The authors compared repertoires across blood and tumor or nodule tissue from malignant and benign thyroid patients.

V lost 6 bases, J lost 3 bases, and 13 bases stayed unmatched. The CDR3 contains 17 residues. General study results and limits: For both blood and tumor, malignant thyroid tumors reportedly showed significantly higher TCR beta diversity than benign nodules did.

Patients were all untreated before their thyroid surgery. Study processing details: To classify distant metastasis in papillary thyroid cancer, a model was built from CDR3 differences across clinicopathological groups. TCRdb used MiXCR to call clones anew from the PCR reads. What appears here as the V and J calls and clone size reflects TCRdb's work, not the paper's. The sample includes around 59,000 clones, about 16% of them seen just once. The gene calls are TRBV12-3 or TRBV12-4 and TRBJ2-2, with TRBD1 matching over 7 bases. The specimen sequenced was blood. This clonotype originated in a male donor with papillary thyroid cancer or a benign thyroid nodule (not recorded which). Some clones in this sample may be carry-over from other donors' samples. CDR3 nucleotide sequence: TGTGCCAGCAGGAGTGGGACAGTAAAAACATACACCGGGGAGCTGTTTTTT. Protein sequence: CASRSGTVKTYTGELFF.